The 17 T cell receptor beta chains presented below share a single source sample, sequenced in a study of Ad26.COV2.S vaccination and SARS-CoV-2 variants. Profiled with immunoSEQ multiplex PCR; TCRdb holds only in-frame clones, not every one. The profile shows a few hundred thousand clones, around 87% of them singletons. Treatment meaning: roughly 19 received Ad26.COV2.S at low or high dose, single or two shots; about 5 received placebo; per-sample allocation not given. Sampling was performed 63 days after the first vaccine or placebo injection. Source: peripheral blood, taken in a trial of Ad26.COV2.S vaccine versus placebo. These receptors all come from a person between 18 and 60 years old who received the Ad26.COV2.S COVID-19 vaccine or a placebo.

The gene calls are TRBV29-1 and TRBJ2-5, with a tentative D call TRBD2 (6 bases). Germline lookup yields CDR1 SQVTM and CDR2 ANQGSEA. This CDR3 region has 12 residues. V lost 7 bases and J 4 bases, leaving 13 bases between the germline ends. The CDR3 bases are TGCAGCGGGCAAGCTAGCGCAGAGACCCAGTACTTC. Its protein product is CSGQASAETQYF.

This clone was seen just once. The chain links TRBV6-1 to TRBJ1-5; D possibly corresponds to TRBD1 (5 bases). The V end was cut by 1 base, the J end by 2 bases, with 12 bases between. The CDR3 loop spans 16 amino acids. From germline, CDR1 is MNHNS and CDR2 SASEGT. CDR3 DNA: TGTGCCAGCAGTGAAGTCCCAGGGAATGGCAATCAGCCCCAGCATTTT. This codes for CASSEVPGNGNQPQHF.

V is TRBV29-1 and J is TRBJ1-1; D is perhaps TRBD1 (6 bases). The CDR3 consists of 13 residues. Germline CDR1 and CDR2: SQVTM and ANQGSEA. Trimming left V 7 bases short and J 1 base short, with 13 bases between. CDR3 sequence: CSALGGGNTEAFF. CDR3 coding DNA: TGCAGCGCCTTAGGGGGGGGGAACACTGAAGCTTTCTTT.

This chain connects TRBV11-2 to TRBJ2-1, with D maybe TRBD2 (7 bases). V lost 4 bases and J lost 4, with 14 bases in between. CDR1 is SGHAT and CDR2 is FQNNGV in the germline V gene. The CDR3 has 15 residues. The CDR3 loop reads CASSSKGGAYNEQFF. The CDR3 DNA follows: TGTGCCAGCAGCTCAAAAGGGGGGGCGTACAATGAGCAGTTCTTC.

The chain uses TRBV5-4 and TRBJ2-7; no reliable D call. Germline V lookup: CDR1 SGHNT, CDR2 YYREEE (reference sequence). The V and J ends lost 3 bases and 4 bases respectively, with 20 bases between them. The CDR3 covers 16 residues. The CDR3 DNA follows: TGTGCCAGCAGCTCTTTCGTCGGCAGAACCGAGTACGAGCAGTACTTC. Translation gives CASSSFVGRTEYEQYF.

This chain uses TRBV11-3 with TRBJ2-5; 14 positions match TRBD2. Trimming at V came to 5 bases and at J to 5 bases, leaving 13 bases not matched to a gene. Germline values: CDR1 SGHNT, CDR2 YENEEA. There are 18 residues in the CDR3. CDR3 nucleotide sequence: TGTGCCAGCAGCGGAGGGACTAGCGGGAGAATCAAGGGGGAGACCCAGTACTTC. Translating gives CASSGGTSGRIKGETQYF.

Turning to this clone: This CDR3 is also generated by other DNA sequences in the sample. The chain employs TRBV6-1 and TRBJ2-5; D may be TRBD1 (6 bases). Trimming removed 0 bases from V and 1 base from J, with 12 bases in between. The CDR3 runs 16 residues. Germline V gives CDR1 MNHNS, CDR2 SASEGT. Here the CDR3 DNA reads TGTGCCAGCAGTGAAGCATTTGGCAGGGGCCAAGAGACCCAGTACTTC. It yields the protein CASSEAFGRGQETQYF.

The J gene is TRBJ2-1, the V gene TRBV9; D remains ambiguous. Germline V gene sequence: CDR1 SGDLS, CDR2 YYNGEE. The CDR3 covers 15 residues. V dropped 0 bases and J dropped 6 bases, with 13 bases sitting between them. The CDR3 nucleotides read TGTGCCAGCAGCGTAGACTGGAAGCGCTTCAATGAGCAGTTCTTC. This sequence encodes CASSVDWKRFNEQFF.

The chain links TRBV2 to TRBJ2-7; the D is unclear. CDR1 is SNHLY, CDR2 FYNNEI, per germline. V was shortened by 0 bases and J by 2 bases, with 8 bases between the two germline ends. CDR3 length: 14 residues. This CDR3 is CASSEADGPYEQYF. The CDR3 nucleotides are TGTGCCAGCAGTGAAGCGGACGGTCCCTACGAGCAGTACTTC.

The V gene is TRBV3-1 (or the pseudogene TRBV3-2), the J gene TRBJ2-7; 11 bases agree with TRBD2. Germline CDR1 LGHDT, CDR2 YNNKEL (reference sequence). The CDR3 is made up of 17 amino acids. Trimming at V came to 4 bases and at J to 2 bases, leaving 10 bases not matched to a gene. CDR3 sequence: CASSLGAGTSGTYEQYF. In nucleotides, the CDR3 is TGTGCCAGCAGCCTCGGAGCCGGGACTAGCGGCACCTACGAGCAGTACTTC.

V is TRBV5-4 and J is TRBJ2-1; D not resolved. The CDR3 sequence is 15 residues long. The V gene lost 0 bases and the J gene lost 2 bases, with 9 bases spanning the gap. The germline gives CDR1 SGHNT, CDR2 YYREEE (reference sequence). CDR3 bases: TGTGCCAGCAGCTTGGACTCGACGACCTACAATGAGCAGTTCTTC. This sequence encodes CASSLDSTTYNEQFF.

This clone was found once. The chain links TRBV30 to TRBJ2-7; D unresolved. Germline lookup yields CDR1 GTSNPN and CDR2 SVGIG (reference sequence). Trimming pared 7 bases from V and 1 base from J, leaving 14 bases between. This CDR3 has 13 amino acids. The DNA of the CDR3 is TGTGCCTTGGCGCGTATGGGGTCCTACGAGCAGTACTTC. Translation gives CALARMGSYEQYF.

The chain combines TRBV12-3 or TRBV12-4 with TRBJ1-1; D is undetermined. With 0 bases removed from V and 6 bases from J, the gap between germline ends came to 8 bases. This CDR3 is built from 13 residues. For the CDR3, the DNA is TGTGCCAGCAGTTTAGCAGGAAACCCTGAAGCTTTCTTT. Amino acid sequence: CASSLAGNPEAFF.

V is TRBV6-2 or TRBV6-3 and J is TRBJ1-5; no reliable D call. Germline CDR1 MNHEY, CDR2 SVGEGT. Trimming took 0 bases from V and 3 from J, leaving 15 bases between them. CDR3 length equals 17 residues. CDR3 residues: CASSYSPYGSFNQPQHF. The CDR3 DNA reads TGTGCCAGCAGTTACTCACCCTATGGAAGCTTCAATCAGCCCCAGCATTTT.

CDR3 nucleotide sequence: TGTGCCAGCAGCAAAACCGGGGCAGTAATTTATGGCTACACCTTC. Translating gives CASSKTGAVIYGYTF. The genes are TRBV27 and TRBJ1-2, with a tentative D call TRBD1 (5 bases). Germline CDR1 and CDR2: MNHEY and SMNVEV (reference sequence). V shed 6 bases and J shed 5 bases, with 19 bases lying between them. The CDR3 spans 15 residues.

The gene calls are TRBV19 and TRBJ1-1; unclear D gene. The germline CDR1 and CDR2 sequences are LNHDA and SQIVND (reference sequence). The CDR3 has 17 residues. V lost 0 bases, J lost 0 bases, and 14 bases lay in between. The CDR3 coding sequence is TGTGCCAGTAGTATAGATGTGCGGGGTACCGTGAACACTGAAGCTTTCTTT. Its protein product is CASSIDVRGTVNTEAFF.

This sequence joins TRBV14 and TRBJ1-2; 8 nucleotides agree with TRBD1. CDR3 length equals 17 residues. Germline values: CDR1 SGHDN, CDR2 FVKESK. V gave up 4 bases and J gave up 3 bases; unmatched junction bases: 13. The CDR3 nucleotides are TGTGCCAGCAGCCTACGGGCGCCCAGGGGGCGCGACTATGGCTACACCTTC. Its protein product is CASSLRAPRGRDYGYTF.